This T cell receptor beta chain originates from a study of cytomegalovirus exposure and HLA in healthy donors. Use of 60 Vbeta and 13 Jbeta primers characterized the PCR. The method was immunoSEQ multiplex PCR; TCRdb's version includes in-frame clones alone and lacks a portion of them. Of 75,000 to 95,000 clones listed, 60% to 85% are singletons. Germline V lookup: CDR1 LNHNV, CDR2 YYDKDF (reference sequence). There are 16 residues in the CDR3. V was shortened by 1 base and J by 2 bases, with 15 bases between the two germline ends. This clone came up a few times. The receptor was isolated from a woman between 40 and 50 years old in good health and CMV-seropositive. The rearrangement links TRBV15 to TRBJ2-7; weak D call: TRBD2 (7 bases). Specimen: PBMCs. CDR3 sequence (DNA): TGTGCCACCAGCAGAGCAGGGACCGGGGGGCCCTACGAGCAGTACTTC. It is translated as CATSRAGTGGPYEQYF.